This entry lists 32 T cell receptor beta chains sequenced from one sample in a study of blood T cell repertoires in COVID-19. The assay was immunoSEQ multiplex PCR, and TCRdb's table has in-frame clones only and misses some. Counted here are 90,000 or so clones, 80% to 90% occurring once; the ten biggest clones make up around 10%. The source material was peripheral blood. The receptors were gathered from a man older than 75 with acute or convalescent COVID-19.

V gene TRBV6-6 combines with J gene TRBJ1-6, with D tentatively TRBD1 (6 bases). The germline V gene encodes CDR1 MNHNY and CDR2 SVGAGI (reference sequence). This CDR3 has 14 amino acids. Trimming shortened V by 6 bases and J by 8 bases, and 14 bases separated the two germline ends. CDR3 residues: CASSPQGRDSPLHF. In DNA form, the CDR3 reads TGTGCCAGCAGCCCTCAGGGGCGTGATTCACCCCTCCACTTT.

This chain links TRBV19 with TRBJ1-5, with a possible D match to TRBD1 (5 bases). The V gene lost 5 bases and the J gene lost 0 bases, with 8 bases spanning the gap. The CDR3 extends over 14 amino acids. Germline V gene sequence: CDR1 LNHDA, CDR2 SQIVND (reference sequence). The CDR3 bases are TGTGCCAGTAGTGCAGGGTATAGCAATCAGCCCCAGCATTTT. Protein product: CASSAGYSNQPQHF.

The chain couples TRBV5-1 to TRBJ2-7, with a possible D match to TRBD2 (6 bases). This CDR3 has 15 amino acids. V was cut by 0 bases and J by 2 bases, with 12 bases left in between. Germline V gene sequence: CDR1 SGHRS, CDR2 YFSETQ. The CDR3 reads CASSLEGTHTYEQYF. The CDR3 region has the DNA TGCGCCAGCAGCTTGGAGGGGACTCACACCTACGAGCAGTACTTC. The whole variable domain, filled in from reference TRBV5-1 and TRBJ2-7, reads KAGVTQTPRYLIKTRGQQVTLSCSPISGHRSVSWYQQTPGQGLQFLFEYFSETQRNKGNFPGRFSGRQFSNSRSEMNVSTLELGDSALYLCASSLEGTHTYEQYFGPGTRLTVT.

This rearrangement joins TRBV19 to TRBJ2-1; TRBD1 is a possible D gene (5 bases). Germline V gene sequence: CDR1 LNHDA, CDR2 SQIVND (reference sequence). The CDR3 spans 15 residues. Deletions cut 6 bases from V and 0 bases from J, with 12 bases between. In nucleotides, the CDR3 is TGTGCCAGTAGCCGACAGAAAAACTCCTACAATGAGCAGTTCTTC. This sequence encodes CASSRQKNSYNEQFF.

This chain connects TRBV24-1 to TRBJ2-3; 9 bases line up with TRBD1. CDR1 and CDR2 from the germline V gene are KGHDR and SFDVKD. The CDR3 consists of 19 residues. V gave up 2 bases and J gave up 0 bases; unmatched junction bases: 11. CDR3 nucleotides: TGTGCCACCAGTGATTCGACGCCGAGGGGACAGGGAAGCACAGATACGCAGTATTTT. It is translated as CATSDSTPRGQGSTDTQYF.

V and J are TRBV3-1 (or the pseudogene TRBV3-2) and TRBJ1-2; no firm D call. V lost 4 bases to trimming and J lost 2 bases, with 8 bases between them. The CDR3 runs 13 residues. The germline CDR1 and CDR2 sequences are LGHDT and YNNKEL (reference sequence). The CDR3 spells CASSPSRNYGYTF. The CDR3 DNA reads TGTGCCAGCAGCCCTTCGAGGAACTATGGCTACACCTTC.

The rearrangement joins TRBV1 to TRBJ1-3; the D call of TRBD1 is as the table states it, not checked on the DNA. TRBV1 constitutes a pseudogene. The CDR3 has 16 amino acids. The CDR3 spells CTSSQEAETGGNTIYF. CDR3 sequence (DNA): TGCACCAGCAGCCAAGAAGCGGAAACAGGGGGAAACACCATATATTTT.

The chain carries TRBV11-2 and TRBJ1-4, with a weak D call TRBD1 (6 bases). V lost 4 bases, J lost 0 bases, and 21 bases lay in between. This CDR3 spans 19 amino acids. Germline CDR1 is SGHAT and CDR2 is FQNNGV. In DNA, the CDR3 is TGTGCCAGCAGCTCGTCCCAGAGGGGACAACACACAACTAATGAAAAACTGTTTTTT. It is translated as CASSSSQRGQHTTNEKLFF. The full variable domain, with the rest looked up from reference TRBV11-2 and TRBJ1-4, is EAGVAQSPRYKIIEKRQSVAFWCNPISGHATLYWYQQILGQGPKLLIQFQNNGVVDDSQLPKDRFSAERLKGVDSTLKIQPAKLEDSAVYLCASSSSQRGQHTTNEKLFFGSGTQLSVL.

This clone was observed a few times. V and J are TRBV6-5 and TRBJ1-4; 7 bases match TRBD1. V was clipped by 7 bases and J by 0 bases; unmatched bases: 5. The CDR3 extends over 15 amino acids. Germline lookup yields CDR1 MNHEY and CDR2 SVGAGI. The CDR3 spells CASTQGQATNEKLFF. CDR3 sequence (DNA): TGTGCCAGCACCCAAGGACAGGCAACTAATGAAAAACTGTTTTTT.

This clone was seen once. The chain employs TRBV10-3 and TRBJ1-4; D perhaps matches TRBD1 (5 bases). CDR3 length: 13 residues. Trimming cost V 8 bases and J 3 bases, with 10 bases left between them. Germline-derived CDR1 and CDR2 are ENHRY and SYGVKD. The CDR3 coding sequence is TGTGCCATCGCCTGGGGCCCTAATGAAAAACTGTTTTTT. This sequence encodes CAIAWGPNEKLFF.

Here the CDR3 DNA reads TGTGCCAGCAGCTTATCGGGGGGCGCTAACTATGGCTACACCTTC. Its translation is CASSLSGGANYGYTF. The rearrangement uses TRBV7-3 and TRBJ1-2; TRBD1 might be the D (6 bases). Germline CDR1 reads SGHTA; CDR2 reads FQGTGA. The CDR3 has 15 residues. V dropped 2 bases and J dropped 0 bases, with 10 bases sitting between them.

The V call is TRBV29-1, the J call TRBJ1-1; 9 bases align to TRBD1. This CDR3 is 16 amino acids long. J was trimmed by 4 bases and V by 3 bases; bases with no gene match: 12. The germline V gene has CDR1 SQVTM and CDR2 ANQGSEA. As DNA, the CDR3 is TGCAGCGTTGAGGTCCCCGGGACAGGGTTTGGCACTGAAGCTTTCTTT. It specifies CSVEVPGTGFGTEAFF.

The J gene is TRBJ1-2, the V gene TRBV30; TRBD1 might be the D (5 bases). Trimming removed 1 base from V and 2 bases from J, with 14 bases in between. Germline values: CDR1 GTSNPN, CDR2 SVGIG (reference sequence). This CDR3 spans 15 amino acids. In DNA, the CDR3 is TGTGCCTGGAGTGGTCAGGGACTCTCGAACTATGGCTACACCTTC. It encodes CAWSGQGLSNYGYTF.

V usage is TRBV27 and J usage is TRBJ1-2, with 8 positions matching TRBD1. V lost 2 bases and J lost 8; bases outside the gene matches: 4. The germline V gene encodes CDR1 MNHEY and CDR2 SMNVEV (reference sequence). The CDR3 totals 13 residues. DNA for the CDR3: TGTGCCAGCAGTTTAGAGCAGGGGGCGGGCTACACCTTC. Its translation: CASSLEQGAGYTF.

V and J are TRBV9 and TRBJ2-3; no clear D gene. The CDR3 totals 14 residues. The germline CDR1 and CDR2 sequences are SGDLS and YYNGEE. Trimming stripped 0 bases from V and 3 bases from J, with 8 bases between. The chain's CDR3 is CASSVDHRTDTQYF. CDR3 nucleotides: TGTGCCAGCAGCGTAGACCACCGGACAGATACGCAGTATTTT. The whole variable domain, filled in from reference TRBV9 and TRBJ2-3, reads DSGVTQTPKHLITATGQRVTLRCSPRSGDLSVYWYQQSLDQGLQFLIQYYNGEERAKGNILERFSAQQFPDLHSELNLSSLELGDSALYFCASSVDHRTDTQYFGPGTRLTVL.

The chain couples TRBV19 to TRBJ1-1; unclear D gene. This CDR3 has 13 residues. Germline CDR1 reads LNHDA; CDR2 reads SQIVND (reference sequence). Deletions cut 8 bases from V and 4 bases from J, with 14 bases between. CDR3 sequence: CASAPFTGTEAFF. Written as DNA, the CDR3 is TGTGCCAGTGCCCCATTTACTGGCACTGAAGCTTTCTTT.

This chain connects TRBV19 to TRBJ2-5; 12 positions match TRBD1. CDR1 and CDR2 (germline): LNHDA, SQIVND (reference sequence). V shed 6 bases and J 5 bases; nucleotides not matched to a gene: 7. This CDR3 is built from 15 residues. CDR3 protein: CASRLGQGASETQYF. CDR3 coding DNA: TGTGCCAGTAGGCTGGGACAGGGGGCGTCGGAGACCCAGTACTTC.

This sequence joins TRBV6-5 and TRBJ2-2; D not resolved. The CDR3 is made up of 11 amino acids. V dropped 7 bases and J dropped 6 bases, with 6 bases sitting between them. In germline, CDR1 is MNHEY, CDR2 SVGAGI. DNA for the CDR3: TGTGCCAGCATGAGGTCCGGGGAGCTGTTTTTT. Translation gives CASMRSGELFF.

This clone was counted only a few times. This chain uses TRBV6-5 with TRBJ1-2; D may be TRBD1 (5 bases). This CDR3 has 14 amino acids. In germline, CDR1 is MNHEY, CDR2 SVGAGI. The ends were cut back, 8 bases at V and 8 bases at J, with 21 bases in the middle. CDR3 in DNA: TGTGCCAGCCTTAGAGGACAAGGATCGGGCGGCTACACCTTC. Protein product: CASLRGQGSGGYTF.

This chain joins TRBV18 and TRBJ1-5; 9 nucleotides align to TRBD1. With V trimmed by 3 bases and J by 6 bases, 3 bases remained unmatched. Germline V gives CDR1 KGHSH, CDR2 LQKENI. This CDR3 contains 14 residues. In DNA form, the CDR3 reads TGTGCCAGCTCACCCGGGACAGGGATTCAGCCCCAGCATTTT. Translated: CASSPGTGIQPQHF.

The rearrangement links TRBV11-2 to TRBJ1-1; the D gene is possibly TRBD1 (6 bases). Germline-derived CDR1 and CDR2 are SGHAT and FQNNGV. The length of the CDR3 is 15 residues. The V end was cut by 5 bases, the J end by 6 bases, with 19 bases between. The chain's CDR3 is CASSPRGGLGAEAFF. Here the CDR3 DNA reads TGTGCCAGCAGCCCCCGGGGGGGGCTGGGGGCTGAAGCTTTCTTT.

This clone was detected only a few times. The chain is built from TRBV24-1 and TRBJ1-2; TRBD1 aligns across 7 bases. CDR3 length: 14 residues. Germline CDR1 KGHDR, CDR2 SFDVKD. After removal of 1 base from V and 8 bases from J, the junction contained 6 bases not matched to a gene. Here the CDR3 reads CATSDFNRGRGYTF. CDR3 coding DNA: TGTGCCACCAGTGATTTCAACAGGGGTAGAGGCTACACCTTC.

This clone was seen once. The chain joins TRBV19 to TRBJ2-2, with TRBD1 as a possible D gene (5 bases). CDR3 length equals 14 residues. Per the germline V gene, CDR1 is LNHDA and CDR2 is SQIVND (reference sequence). Deletions cut 8 bases from V and 2 bases from J, with 12 bases between. CDR3 residues: CASRQGVNTGELFF. In nucleotides, the CDR3 is TGTGCCAGTCGCCAGGGTGTAAACACCGGGGAGCTGTTTTTT.

V and J are TRBV27 and TRBJ1-2; 9 bases line up with TRBD1. In germline, CDR1 is MNHEY, CDR2 SMNVEV (reference sequence). The ends lost 5 bases at V and 8 bases at J; junction bases unmatched: 9. The CDR3 extends over 14 amino acids. CDR3 residues: CASSPRDRVYGYTF. CDR3 sequence (DNA): TGTGCCAGCAGTCCCCGGGACAGGGTCTACGGCTACACCTTC.

This chain connects TRBV9 to TRBJ2-2; D perhaps matches TRBD1 (6 bases). Trimming pared 4 bases from V and 0 bases from J, leaving 13 bases between. Germline V lookup: CDR1 SGDLS, CDR2 YYNGEE. The length of the CDR3 is 16 residues. The CDR3 here is CASSWSGTTNTGELFF. The CDR3 nucleotides are TGTGCCAGCAGCTGGAGTGGGACAACGAACACCGGGGAGCTGTTTTTT.

The chain has TRBV18 and TRBJ2-5, with D perhaps TRBD1 (6 bases). Trimming stripped 2 bases from V and 5 bases from J, with 9 bases between. Germline CDR1 is KGHSH and CDR2 is LQKENI. The CDR3 sequence is 13 residues long. The chain's CDR3 is CASSPIRGETQYF. In DNA form, the CDR3 reads TGTGCCAGCTCACCAATCAGGGGCGAGACCCAGTACTTC.

The chain carries TRBV10-3 and TRBJ1-2; 7 nucleotides line up with TRBD1. The CDR3 totals 13 residues. Germline V gene lookup returns CDR1 ENHRY and CDR2 SYGVKD. V lost 6 bases and J lost 3; bases outside the gene matches: 4. In DNA, the CDR3 is TGTGCCATCAGCCCTGACAGGGACTATGGCTACACCTTC. Translating gives CAISPDRDYGYTF.

The chain links TRBV29-1 to TRBJ2-3; 9 bases line up with TRBD2. The CDR3 contains 15 residues. Looked up from germline, CDR1 is SQVTM and CDR2 is ANQGSEA. Losses at the gene ends were 1 base for V and 2 bases for J; bases not matched to a gene: 4. CDR3 in amino acids: CSVEGASGITDTQYF. CDR3 DNA sequence: TGCAGCGTTGAAGGGGCTAGCGGGATCACAGATACGCAGTATTTT.

This rearrangement joins TRBV15 to TRBJ2-7; 9 bases line up with TRBD1. Germline lookup yields CDR1 LNHNV and CDR2 YYDKDF (reference sequence). Losses at the gene ends were 2 bases for V and 5 bases for J; bases not matched to a gene: 7. The CDR3 consists of 15 residues. As DNA, the CDR3 is TGTGCCACCAGCAGAATAGGACAGGGGATCGACGAGCAGTACTTC. Translating it yields CATSRIGQGIDEQYF.

This sequence joins TRBV6-5 and TRBJ1-4; 9 bases are a match to TRBD1. This CDR3 spans 14 amino acids. Losses at the gene ends were 2 bases for V and 7 bases for J; bases not matched to a gene: 2. From germline, CDR1 is MNHEY and CDR2 SVGAGI. The CDR3 reads CASSYRGQGEKLFF. The CDR3, as DNA: TGTGCCAGCAGTTACAGGGGACAGGGTGAAAAACTGTTTTTT.

The rearrangement links TRBV6-2 or TRBV6-3 to TRBJ2-7; 8 bases align to TRBD1. CDR3 length: 13 residues. V lost 5 bases, J lost 3 bases, and 3 bases stayed unmatched. Germline assignment: CDR1 MNHEY and CDR2 SVGEGT. The CDR3 protein is CASSMGQDYEQYF. Here the CDR3 DNA reads TGTGCCAGCAGTATGGGACAGGACTACGAGCAGTACTTC.

The chain recombines TRBV5-1 with TRBJ1-1, with 10 bases that match TRBD1. Germline V CDR1 and CDR2: SGHRS, YFSETQ. The CDR3 extends over 13 amino acids. V shed 4 bases, J shed 4 bases, and the junction held 1 base outside the gene matches. The CDR3 spells CASSGQGGTEAFF. CDR3 DNA sequence: TGCGCCAGCAGCGGACAGGGGGGCACTGAAGCTTTCTTT.